One sample yielded the 24 T cell receptor beta chains listed below, sequenced in a study of blood T cells in healthy people across ages. Next came a second PCR, run for about 7 to 12 cycles, which used a sample-barcoded 5' primer along with a J-beta primer mix. Each CDR3 protein is one row after TCRdb ran MiXCR on the 5' RACE reads. The data show under 850,000 distinct CDR3 sequences, about 34% seen once. The sequencing input was blood. The source of these receptors is a man aged 18-30 years in good health.

This clonotype appeared a few times. The chain couples TRBV6-6 to TRBJ1-2; 8 bases line up with TRBD1. With 6 bases clipped from V and 5 bases from J, the junction kept 8 bases outside the gene matches. Looked up from germline, CDR1 is MNHNY and CDR2 is SVGAGI (reference sequence). The CDR3 is 14 amino acids. The CDR3 here is CASRPTDRGYGYTF. The CDR3 nucleotides read TGTGCCAGCAGACCCACCGACAGGGGATATGGCTACACCTTC.

The chain carries TRBV5-6 and TRBJ2-7; a possible D gene is TRBD1 (5 bases). The CDR3 runs 14 residues. Trimming removed 1 base at V and 5 bases at J, with 13 bases between. The V gene's germline CDR1 is SGHDT and CDR2 YYEEEE. The CDR3 DNA reads as TGTGCCAGCAGCTTGAGCCCCCTGGGGCACGAGCAGTACTTC. Its protein product is CASSLSPLGHEQYF.

This clonotype was detected only once. This chain joins TRBV18 and TRBJ1-1, with D unresolved. Germline CDR1 is KGHSH and CDR2 is LQKENI. The CDR3 is 12 amino acids. V gave up 5 bases and J gave up 6 bases, with 10 bases separating them. CDR3 sequence: CASSTTGPEAFF. CDR3 bases: TGTGCCAGCTCAACAACCGGGCCTGAAGCTTTCTTT.

V gene TRBV27 combines with J gene TRBJ1-2; 7 nucleotides line up with TRBD1. The CDR3 is 21 amino acids. Germline trimming cut 2 bases from V and 3 bases from J; bases unmatched to any gene: 24. From germline, CDR1 is MNHEY and CDR2 SMNVEV (reference sequence). The CDR3 nucleotides read TGTGCCAGCAGTTTAAGGGGACCCCGACAGGGCGAGTTCAGGTCGGACTATGGCTACACCTTC. Amino acids: CASSLRGPRQGEFRSDYGYTF.

This clonotype has a single count. The V call is TRBV24-1, the J call TRBJ1-1; D perhaps matches TRBD1 (5 bases). Deletions cut 4 bases from V and 5 bases from J, with 10 bases between. The CDR3 contains 13 residues. Germline V gives CDR1 KGHDR, CDR2 SFDVKD. The CDR3 sequence is CATSDPRGTEAFF. The CDR3 bases are TGTGCCACCAGTGACCCTAGGGGAACTGAAGCTTTCTTT.

This chain uses TRBV20-1 with TRBJ1-1; 7 bases fit TRBD1. Germline loops: CDR1 DFQATT, CDR2 SNEGSKA (reference sequence). V lost 6 bases and J lost 3; bases outside the gene matches: 7. The CDR3 extends over 13 amino acids. The CDR3, as DNA: TGCAGTGCCAGCCCAGGGGGGGACACTGAAGCTTTCTTT. It is translated as CSASPGGDTEAFF.

This clonotype showed up just a few times. V is TRBV3-1 and J is TRBJ1-1, with 7 bases fitting TRBD1. Per germline, CDR1 LGHDT and CDR2 YNNKEL (reference sequence). This CDR3 has 14 residues. The ends lost 4 bases at V and 5 bases at J; junction bases unmatched: 7. The CDR3: CASSPRGGTTEAFF. The CDR3 nucleotides are TGTGCCAGCAGCCCCAGGGGGGGTACGACTGAAGCTTTCTTT.

The table lists this clonotype with many counts. This rearrangement joins TRBV7-2 to TRBJ2-5; 9 bases align to TRBD2. The CDR3 spans 14 residues. Losses at the gene ends were 3 bases for V and 1 base for J; bases not matched to a gene: 0. Looked up from germline, CDR1 is SGHTA and CDR2 is FQGNSA. The CDR3 spells CASSFSGGQETQYF. CDR3 sequence (DNA): TGTGCCAGCAGCTTTAGCGGGGGCCAAGAGACCCAGTACTTC.

A few counts support this clonotype. The chain recombines TRBV27 with TRBJ1-1; 9 nucleotides agree with TRBD1. CDR3 length: 16 amino acids. CDR1 is MNHEY and CDR2 is SMNVEV in the germline V gene (reference sequence). After removal of 5 bases from V and 0 bases from J, the junction contained 7 bases not matched to a gene. The DNA for the CDR3 is TGTGCCAGCAGTCCCCGGACAGGGGATATGAACACTGAAGCTTTCTTT. Translation gives CASSPRTGDMNTEAFF.

Turning to this clonotype: One base away lies a much larger clone, so this may be a sequencing read error. This chain uses TRBV7-8 with TRBJ2-1, with 8 bases matching TRBD2. Germline V CDR1 and CDR2: SGHVS, FQNEAQ. The V and J ends lost 4 bases and 13 bases, in that order; junction bases with no gene match: 15. CDR3 size: 15 residues. Written as DNA, the CDR3 is TGTGCCAGCAGCTCATCGGGACTAGGGTCAGAGACCCAGTTCTTC. The encoded protein is CASSSSGLGSETQFF. The full variable domain, in which reference TRBV7-8 and TRBJ2-1 provide the parts outside the CDR3, is GAGVSQSPRYKVAKRGQDVALRCDPISGHVSLFWYQQALGQGPEFLTYFQNEAQLDKSGLPSDRFFAERPEGSVSTLKIQRTQQEDSAVYLCASSSSGLGSETQFFGPGTRLTVL.

This clonotype was detected many times. The gene calls are TRBV27 and TRBJ1-2, with D perhaps TRBD1 (6 bases). The V and J ends lost 5 bases and 4 bases respectively, with 14 bases between them. The CDR3 has 14 residues. Germline V gene data show CDR1 as MNHEY and CDR2 as SMNVEV (reference sequence). The CDR3, as DNA: TGTGCCAGCAGTCCCGCCGGGACAACCTATGGCTACACCTTC. This gives the protein CASSPAGTTYGYTF.

This clonotype was recorded a few times. The genes are TRBV12-3 or TRBV12-4 and TRBJ1-6; D gene uncertain. Trimming left V 1 base short and J 7 bases short, with 8 bases between. This CDR3 region has 14 residues. The CDR3 is CASSLGETNSPLHF. In DNA, the CDR3 is TGTGCCAGCAGTTTAGGGGAAACAAATTCACCCCTCCACTTT.

The genes are TRBV5-1 and TRBJ1-2, with a weak D call TRBD1 (5 bases). The CDR3 runs to 14 residues. Germline CDR1 and CDR2: SGHRS and YFSETQ. V was trimmed by 0 bases and J by 6 bases, leaving 12 bases between them. This CDR3 is CASSLEAGLDGYTF. CDR3 in DNA: TGCGCCAGCAGCTTGGAGGCAGGGTTAGATGGCTACACCTTC.

V usage is TRBV25-1 and J usage is TRBJ2-1; 9 bases align to TRBD1. The end of the DNA is better explained by TRBJ2-7, so the J call may be wrong. CDR3 size: 15 residues. Germline V lookup: CDR1 MGHDK, CDR2 SYGVNS. CDR3 nucleotide sequence: TGTGCCAGCAGTGCCCTGGACAGGGGCCACAATGAGCAGTACTTC. Residues: CASSALDRGHNEQYF.

Only one count was recorded for this clonotype. V and J are TRBV4-1 and TRBJ1-5; possibly TRBD1 for D (5 bases). This CDR3 is built from 16 residues. V lost 3 bases to trimming and J lost 5 bases, with 17 bases between them. Germline assignment: CDR1 MGHRA and CDR2 YSYEKL. Written as DNA, the CDR3 is TGCGCCAGCAGCCAGACCACGGGACGGGGGTATCAGCCCCAGCATTTT. Translation: CASSQTTGRGYQPQHF.

J is TRBJ2-3 and V is TRBV20-1; D is tentatively TRBD1 or TRBD2 (5 bases each). Germline V gene lookup returns CDR1 DFQATT and CDR2 SNEGSKA (reference sequence). This CDR3 is built from 14 residues. V gave up 4 bases and J gave up 5 bases, with 16 bases separating them. As DNA, the CDR3 is TGCAGTGCTATAGGTGGGGGAACGGGAGATACGCAGTATTTT. This encodes CSAIGGGTGDTQYF.

The genes are TRBV7-9 and TRBJ2-3, with D possibly called TRBD1 or TRBD2 (5 bases each). The CDR3 consists of 17 residues. Looked up from germline, CDR1 is SEHNR and CDR2 is FQNEAQ (reference sequence). V gave up 2 bases and J gave up 5 bases, with 20 bases separating them. The CDR3 loop is CASSLSFRGWGRDTQYF. CDR3 DNA sequence: TGTGCCAGCAGCTTATCATTTAGGGGCTGGGGACGAGATACGCAGTATTTT.

In the case of this clonotype: Possible read error: a much larger clone is one base away. The rearrangement joins TRBV2 to TRBJ2-7, with 8 bases matching TRBD2. Germline trimming cut 6 bases from V and 2 bases from J; bases unmatched to any gene: 9. The CDR3 runs 15 residues. The germline V gene encodes CDR1 SNHLY and CDR2 FYNNEI. As DNA, the CDR3 is TGTGCCAGCAGCGTTGCGGGGGGTGTCACCTACGAGCAGTACGTC. This encodes CASSVAGGVTYEQYV.

The chain uses TRBV4-3 and TRBJ2-4; possibly TRBD1 or TRBD2 for D (5 bases each). The J call may not be correct, given that the DNA end is closer to TRBJ2-7. This CDR3 has 15 residues. CDR1 LGHNA and CDR2 YSLEER come from the germline V gene. The DNA for the CDR3 is TGCGCCAGCAGCCAACGAGAGGGCAGGGACCACGAGCAGTACTTC. This sequence encodes CASSQREGRDHEQYF.

The rearrangement uses TRBV29-1 and TRBJ2-1; 9 nucleotides align to TRBD1. From germline, CDR1 is SQVTM and CDR2 ANQGSEA. This CDR3 comprises 12 residues. Trimming at V came to 6 bases and at J to 5 bases, leaving 2 bases not matched to a gene. The DNA of the CDR3 is TGCAGCGTAAGACAGGGGGACAATGAGCAGTTCTTC. This sequence encodes CSVRQGDNEQFF.

As regards this clonotype: A much larger clone sits a single nucleotide away, making a read error possible. V and J are TRBV29-1 and TRBJ2-3, with 10 nucleotides matching TRBD2. This CDR3 has 15 residues. The V gene end was trimmed by 1 base and the J gene end by 10 bases; junction bases not matched to a gene: 11. From germline, CDR1 is SQVTM and CDR2 ANQGSEA. The CDR3 sequence: CSVEGLAGVMDAQYF. CDR3 DNA: TGCAGCGTTGAAGGGCTAGCGGGGGTAATGGATGCGCAGTATTTT.

The V call is TRBV27, the J call TRBJ1-2; D call uncertain. Germline V gene data show CDR1 as MNHEY and CDR2 as SMNVEV (reference sequence). CDR3 length: 15 residues. Trimming took off 6 bases at V and 0 bases at J, with 14 bases between the two ends. CDR3 region: CASRNSWTSNYGYTF. The CDR3 nucleotides are TGTGCCAGCAGAAACTCTTGGACGTCTAACTATGGCTACACCTTC.

This clonotype has ten or more counts. CDR3 amino acids: CASSLGSSTDTQYF. CDR3 bases: TGTGCCAGCAGTTTAGGTTCTAGCACAGATACGCAGTATTTT. This rearrangement joins TRBV12-3 or TRBV12-4 to TRBJ2-3, with D unresolved. Trimming removed 1 base from V and 0 bases from J, with 5 bases in between. The CDR3 spans 14 residues.

The chain combines TRBV12-3 or TRBV12-4 with TRBJ2-1; 7 bases are shared with TRBD2. The J call may not be correct, given that the DNA end is closer to TRBJ2-7. CDR3 length: 20 residues. CDR3 region: CASSFRSVVGGGRSYNEQYF. CDR3 nucleotides: TGTGCCAGCAGTTTTAGGTCCGTGGTGGGCGGGGGACGCTCCTACAATGAGCAGTACTTC.